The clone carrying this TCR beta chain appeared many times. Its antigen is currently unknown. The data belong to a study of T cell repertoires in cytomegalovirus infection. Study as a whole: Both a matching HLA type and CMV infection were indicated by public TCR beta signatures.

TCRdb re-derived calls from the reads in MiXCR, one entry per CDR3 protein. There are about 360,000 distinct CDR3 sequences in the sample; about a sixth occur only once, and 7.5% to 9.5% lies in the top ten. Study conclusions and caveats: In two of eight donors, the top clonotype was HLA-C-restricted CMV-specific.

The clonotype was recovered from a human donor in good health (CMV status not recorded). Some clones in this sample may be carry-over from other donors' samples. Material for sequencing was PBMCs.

CDR3 DNA: TGTGCCAGCAGCTTAGGAATACAGCACTCTGAGCAGTTCTTC. Its translation: CASSLGIQHSEQFF. The chain carries TRBV7-8 and TRBJ2-1; D is unclear. Looked up from germline, CDR1 is SGHVS and CDR2 is FQNEAQ. This CDR3 is 14 amino acids long. Trimming took 1 base from V and 9 from J, leaving 13 bases between them. The full variable domain, with the rest looked up from reference TRBV7-8 and TRBJ2-1, is GAGVSQSPRYKVAKRGQDVALRCDPISGHVSLFWYQQALGQGPEFLTYFQNEAQLDKSGLPSDRFFAERPEGSVSTLKIQRTQQEDSAVYLCASSLGIQHSEQFFGPGTRLTVL.